This is a list of T cell receptor beta chains from one sample in a study of cytomegalovirus exposure and HLA in healthy donors. Generated by immunoSEQ multiplex PCR, the TCRdb table keeps only in-frame clones and is missing some. The sample lists about 130,000 clones, roughly nine tenths occurring once. The sample taken for sequencing was PBMCs. These receptors were collected from a woman between 18 and 29 years old in good health and CMV-seronegative. Both conserved end residues are part of each CDR3. The D gene is left open where the match is weak.

TRBD1	TRBV19	TRBJ2-7	14	CASSRDREGYEQYF
TRBD1	TRBV11-3	TRBJ2-2	16	CASSLWDSYNTGELFF
NA	TRBV5-6	TRBJ2-5	13	CASSWTAQETQYF
NA	TRBV27	TRBJ2-3	12	CASSPSGDTQYF
NA	TRBV5-1	TRBJ1-6	17	CATVPGHRRNPHSPLHF
TRBD1	TRBV5-6	TRBJ1-2	16	CASSLRPGQGVIGYTF
TRBD1	TRBV2	TRBJ2-5	13	CASDRVPPQTQYF
NA	TRBV19	TRBJ2-7	14	CASSIGSGGQEQYF
NA	TRBV2	TRBJ1-3	14	CAGSPRPTGDTIYF
NA	TRBV18	TRBJ1-2	15	CASSPTSGDVYGYTF
NA	TRBV23-1	TRBJ2-1	14	CASSQEEEYNEQFF
TRBD1	TRBV7-3	TRBJ2-5	13	CASSLNRGETQYF
NA	TRBV25-1	TRBJ2-7	14	CASSERQRSYEQYF
TRBD2	TRBV6-5	TRBJ2-7	15	CASSSGTSGGDEQYF
TRBD2	TRBV28	TRBJ2-3	17	CASSLGAAGGDTDTQYF
TRBD1	TRBV6-1	TRBJ1-3	14	CASRGQGTGNTIYF
NA	TRBV15	TRBJ1-2	14	CATSRGDNLYGYTF
TRBD1	TRBV7-9	TRBJ1-1	16	CASSRRQGLVNTEAFF
TRBD2	TRBV5-1	TRBJ2-3	16	CASSLDLAGSTDTQYF
NA	TRBV5-1	TRBJ1-1	14	CASSIGTSNTEAFF